This TCR beta chain was profiled in a study of OX40 agonist ivuxolimab in advanced cancers. Germline assignment: CDR1 SGHTA and CDR2 FQGNSA. The V end lost 3 bases, the J end lost 8 bases, and 16 bases lay between the germline ends. The CDR3 consists of 15 residues. The repertoire was sequenced with immunoSEQ multiplex PCR; TCRdb's copy has only in-frame clones and lacks some. The table includes some 77,000 clones, 75% to 90% detected once. The TCR sequence derives from an adult with an advanced solid tumor such as melanoma, head and neck, liver or kidney cancer. This sample comprised CD4+ or CD8+ T cells sorted from blood, obtained in a trial of the OX40 agonist ivuxolimab. V usage is TRBV7-2 and J usage is TRBJ1-4, with D perhaps TRBD1 (6 bases). CDR3 DNA sequence: TGTGCCAGCAGCTTTGCGGGGGGCACGAGGGAAAAACTGTTTTTT. Amino acids: CASSFAGGTREKLFF.